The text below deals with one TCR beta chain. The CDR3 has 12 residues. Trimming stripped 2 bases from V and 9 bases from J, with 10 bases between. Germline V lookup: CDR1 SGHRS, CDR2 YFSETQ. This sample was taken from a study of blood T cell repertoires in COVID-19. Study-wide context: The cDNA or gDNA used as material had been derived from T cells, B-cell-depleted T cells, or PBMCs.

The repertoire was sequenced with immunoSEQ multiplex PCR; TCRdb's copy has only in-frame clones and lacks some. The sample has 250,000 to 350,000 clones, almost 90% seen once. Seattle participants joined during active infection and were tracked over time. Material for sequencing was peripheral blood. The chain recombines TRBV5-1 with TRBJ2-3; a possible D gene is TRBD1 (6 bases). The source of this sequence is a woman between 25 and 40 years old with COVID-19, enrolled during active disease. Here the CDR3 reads CASSLNRETQYF. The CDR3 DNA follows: TGCGCCAGCAGCTTAAACAGGGAAACGCAGTATTTT.